These 4 T cell receptor beta chains were sequenced from one sample in a study of long-term antiretroviral therapy in people with HIV. At survey level, the immunoSEQ assay was run in its v3.0 version. The data were produced by immunoSEQ multiplex PCR, yet TCRdb's version contains in-frame clones alone and is incomplete. The sample holds 15,000 or so clones, about 89% seen once. The source was unsorted PBMCs, collected 0.6 years after starting antiretroviral therapy. These receptors all stem from a middle-aged woman with HIV.

The rearrangement joins TRBV30 to TRBJ2-1; D gene unclear. The V end was cut by 0 bases, the J end by 10 bases, with 7 bases between. The germline V gene has CDR1 GTSNPN and CDR2 SVGIG (reference sequence). The CDR3 is 11 amino acids. This CDR3 reads CAWSVLGEQFF. The CDR3 region has the DNA TGTGCCTGGAGTGTCTTGGGGGAGCAGTTCTTC.

CDR3 in amino acids: CASSIRQTGVYEQYF. CDR3 DNA sequence: TGTGCCAGTAGTATCCGCCAGACTGGGGTCTACGAGCAGTACTTC. The rearrangement links TRBV19 to TRBJ2-7, with D unclear. V lost 3 bases, J lost 3 bases, and 15 bases lay in between. Germline V gene data show CDR1 as LNHDA and CDR2 as SQIVND (reference sequence). The CDR3 extends over 15 amino acids.

The chain recombines TRBV7-2 with TRBJ2-2, with TRBD1 matching over 9 bases. The germline V gene has CDR1 SGHTA and CDR2 FQGNSA. The ends lost 6 bases at V and 5 bases at J; junction bases unmatched: 7. The CDR3 length is 15 residues. The CDR3 loop reads CASRQGQGGTGELFF. Written as DNA, the CDR3 is TGTGCCAGCAGGCAGGGACAGGGAGGGACCGGGGAGCTGTTTTTT. Variable domain in full (rest from reference TRBV7-2 and TRBJ2-2): GAGVSQSPSNKVTEKGKDVELRCDPISGHTALYWYRQSLGQGLEFLIYFQGNSAPDKSGLPSDRFSAERTGGSVSTLTIQRTQQEDSAVYLCASRQGQGGTGELFFGEGSRLTVL.

The V gene is TRBV29-1, the J gene TRBJ2-3, with D possibly matching TRBD2 (7 bases). V was trimmed by 5 bases and J by 5 bases, leaving 17 bases between them. Germline V gene lookup returns CDR1 SQVTM and CDR2 ANQGSEA. CDR3 length: 14 amino acids. As DNA, the CDR3 is TGCAGCGTTCCCATTAGGGGGGGCCGAGATACGCAGTATTTT. It codes for CSVPIRGGRDTQYF.